The clone carrying this T cell receptor (beta chain) appeared a few times. Its antigen is as yet unknown. The entry originates in a study of blood T cells in healthy people across ages. Broader study findings: Comparison with aged donors showed that long-lived donors had more naive CD4+ cells and higher diversity. Unsorted PBMCs ruled out conclusive naive versus antigen-experienced comparison.

Germline V gene lookup returns CDR1 DFQATT and CDR2 SNEGSKA (reference sequence). V was clipped by 1 base and J by 4 bases, with 16 bases between them. The CDR3 consists of 15 residues. PCR was performed a second time for about 6 to 11 cycles using a sample-barcoded 5' primer and a J-beta primer mix. A template-switch adaptor that had 12 random nucleotides put a tag on each cDNA molecule. One entry per CDR3 protein results from TCRdb running MiXCR on the 5' RACE reads. Of fewer than 900,000 distinct CDR3 sequences in the sample, about 42% were seen once. Sequencing was done on a sample of blood. V usage is TRBV20-1 and J usage is TRBJ2-5, with D perhaps TRBD2 (7 bases). The sequence derives from a woman aged 55-69 years in good health. In DNA form, the CDR3 reads TGCAGTGCTAGAGCGGCGGGGGCGCCCCGAGAGACCCAGTACTTC. As protein: CSARAAGAPRETQYF.